Below, 9 T cell receptor beta chains from the same sample are listed, as sequenced in a study of regulatory T cells in long-lasting Graves disease. Arm-PCR of CDR3 regions and iRepertoire HTBI primers were the basis on which TCR beta libraries were built. TCRdb itself ran the multiplex PCR reads through MiXCR, one entry per CDR3 protein. The profile shows approximately 400,000 distinct CDR3 sequences, about 15% of them singletons. Indicated time point: newly diagnosed GD, antithyroid drugs for less than 3 months. Isolated PBMC RNA provided the starting material for the TCR library. This sample also appeared in a second study, on T cells in Graves' hyperthyroidism and ophthalmopathy.

The specimen was peripheral blood mononuclear cells (PBMCs), collected at new diagnosis, from a patient treated with antithyroid drugs. These receptors originate from a woman aged 25 to 39 with Graves disease.

Ten or more counts support this clonotype. V gene TRBV6-2 or TRBV6-3 combines with J gene TRBJ2-5; the match to TRBD2 covers 7 bases. CDR3 length equals 16 residues. CDR1 MNHEY and CDR2 SVGEGT come from the germline V gene. Trimming cost V 5 bases and J 4 bases; bases outside gene matches: 13. The CDR3 DNA reads TGTGCCAGCAGTGAAGTTGAGTCGCGGGGGTCAGAGACCCAGTACTTC. Translating it yields CASSEVESRGSETQYF.

The gene calls are TRBV14 and TRBJ2-1; no clear D. Per germline, CDR1 SGHDN and CDR2 FVKESK. The CDR3 covers 17 residues. The ends were cut back, 0 bases at V and 3 bases at J, with 15 bases in the middle. CDR3 DNA: TGTGCCAGCAGCCAAGAGAATCCCAGCCTCCGCTACAATGAGCAGTTCTTC. It translates to CASSQENPSLRYNEQFF.

This clonotype came up many times. The chain uses TRBV11-2 and TRBJ1-3, with D unresolved. V lost 6 bases, J lost 0 bases, and 15 bases lay in between. The germline V gene encodes CDR1 SGHAT and CDR2 FQNNGV. The CDR3 consists of 16 residues. The CDR3 loop reads CASSSTRGYSGNTIYF. CDR3 coding DNA: TGTGCCAGCAGTTCAACGCGGGGTTACTCTGGAAACACCATATATTTT.

This clonotype came up many times. The genes are TRBV3-1 and TRBJ2-7; D might be TRBD1 (6 bases). The CDR3 totals 16 residues. Trimming removed 0 bases from V and 2 bases from J, with 14 bases in between. Germline assignment: CDR1 LGHDT and CDR2 YNNKEL (reference sequence). The CDR3 nucleotides read TGTGCCAGCAGCCAAGAACCCCCAGGGGTTGCCTACGAGCAGTACTTC. Translated: CASSQEPPGVAYEQYF.

This clonotype was counted ten times or more. This rearrangement joins TRBV3-1 to TRBJ2-1; a weak D match, TRBD2 (5 bases). CDR1 and CDR2 from the germline V gene are LGHDT and YNNKEL (reference sequence). Trimming took 1 base from V and 3 from J, leaving 7 bases between them. The CDR3 is 14 amino acids. The CDR3 sequence: CASSQASFYNEQFF. CDR3 sequence (DNA): TGTGCCAGCAGCCAAGCTAGCTTCTACAATGAGCAGTTCTTC.

This clonotype appeared a single time. V usage is TRBV30 and J usage is TRBJ1-2; a weak D match, TRBD1 (5 bases). CDR3 length: 15 residues. V was cut by 8 bases and J by 8 bases, with 27 bases left in between. Germline V gene sequence: CDR1 GTSNPN, CDR2 SVGIG (reference sequence). CDR3 coding DNA: TGTGCCAGCACCAGAAAGAACCGGGACGTCGAGGGCTACACCTTC. Its protein product is CASTRKNRDVEGYTF.

Turning to this clonotype: A far larger clone is one nucleotide away, so this likely arose from a read error. This rearrangement joins TRBV12-3 or TRBV12-4 to TRBJ2-1, with D perhaps TRBD1 (6 bases). This CDR3 has 15 residues. Trimming stripped 5 bases from V and 5 bases from J, with 16 bases between. The CDR3 coding sequence is TGTGCCAGCAGTGAGCTGGTGGGGGCCCACAATGAGCAGTTCTTC. Its translation: CASSELVGAHNEQFF.

In the case of this clonotype: A much bigger clone sits one base away, suggesting this may be a read error. Lacking the conserved final phenylalanine or tryptophan, this CDR3 likely reflects a read error. The chain combines TRBV5-6 with TRBJ1-2; 8 nucleotides match TRBD1. V shed 4 bases, J shed 5 bases, and the junction held 7 bases outside the gene matches. The CDR3 spans 14 residues. Looked up from germline, CDR1 is SGHDT and CDR2 is YYEEEE. The chain's CDR3 is CASSNQGAGYGYTS. The CDR3 DNA is TGTGCCAGCAGCAATCAGGGGGCAGGGTATGGCTACACCTCC.

A few counts support this clonotype. A read error may produce the germline difference seen at one junction end. The chain recombines TRBV15 with TRBJ2-3, with D perhaps assigned TRBD1 or TRBD2 (5 bases each). Germline CDR1 reads LNHNV; CDR2 reads YYDKDF (reference sequence). CDR3 length: 15 residues. CDR3 nucleotides: TGTGCCACCGGCAGTCAAGGGACGGGGACAGATACGCAGTATTTT. Its translation: CATGSQGTGTDTQYF.